These 21 T cell receptor beta chains were all obtained from the same sample, sequenced in a study of blood T cell repertoires in COVID-19. TCRdb's table, derived via immunoSEQ multiplex PCR, lists solely in-frame clones and lacks some. The sample records fewer than 300,000 clones, approximately 87% being singletons. Source material: peripheral blood. The receptor set was obtained from a woman aged 70-85 years with active or convalescent COVID-19.

This clone was seen only a few times. The V call is TRBV30, the J call TRBJ2-5; 7 nucleotides match TRBD1. Germline-derived CDR1 and CDR2 are GTSNPN and SVGIG (reference sequence). The trim removed 0 bases at V and 5 bases at J, leaving 0 bases unmatched. CDR3 length: 12 amino acids. CDR3 sequence: CAWSVQGETQYF. DNA of the CDR3: TGTGCCTGGAGTGTACAGGGGGAGACCCAGTACTTC. The full variable domain, with the rest looked up from reference TRBV30 and TRBJ2-5, is SQTIHQWPATLVQPVGSPLSLECTVEGTSNPNLYWYRQAAGRGLQLLFYSVGIGQISSEVPQNLSASRPQDRQFILSSKKLLLSDSGFYLCAWSVQGETQYFGPGTRLLVL.

The chain employs TRBV5-5 and TRBJ1-2; no reliable D call. V shed 0 bases and J shed 4 bases, with 13 bases lying between them. The CDR3 contains 15 residues. The germline gives CDR1 SGHKS, CDR2 YYEKEE (reference sequence). DNA of the CDR3: TGTGCCAGCAGCTTGGGCCAGTCGGCGGTCTATGGCTACACCTTC. It encodes CASSLGQSAVYGYTF.

The V and J genes are TRBV6-5 and TRBJ2-4; 8 positions match TRBD2. V lost 1 base to trimming and J lost 1 base; unmatched junction nucleotides: 3. This CDR3 has 16 amino acids. The V gene's germline CDR1 is MNHEY and CDR2 SVGAGI. The CDR3, as DNA: TGTGCCAGCAGTTACTTCGGGGGGGGTGCCAAAAACATTCAGTACTTC. Residues: CASSYFGGGAKNIQYF.

The CDR3 loop reads CASSFTGESTEAFF. CDR3 coding DNA: TGTGCCAGTAGTTTTACCGGGGAGAGCACTGAAGCTTTCTTT. The gene calls are TRBV19 and TRBJ1-1, with D unclear. V lost 5 bases and J 4 bases, leaving 14 bases between the germline ends. From germline, CDR1 is LNHDA and CDR2 SQIVND (reference sequence). The CDR3 runs to 14 residues.

This sequence joins TRBV7-9 and TRBJ2-5; possibly TRBD2 for D (5 bases). Germline lookup yields CDR1 SEHNR and CDR2 FQNEAQ (reference sequence). Trimming took 0 bases from V and 5 from J, leaving 13 bases between them. The length of the CDR3 is 15 residues. The CDR3 region has the DNA TGTGCCAGCAGCTTAGCTGGACCGCCGGGGGAGACCCAGTACTTC. Its translation: CASSLAGPPGETQYF.

V is TRBV21-1 and J is TRBJ1-4; whether TRBD1, the table's D call, matches the DNA was not checked. TRBV21-1 constitutes a pseudogene. The CDR3 is 15 amino acids. CDR3 sequence reads: CASSQKGQGSEKLFF. CDR3 bases: TGTGCCAGCAGTCAAAAGGGACAGGGGAGTGAAAAACTGTTTTTT.

The chain uses TRBV7-9 and TRBJ1-4; D is ambiguous. The CDR3 spans 15 residues. Trimming stripped 5 bases from V and 8 bases from J, with 18 bases between. CDR1 SEHNR and CDR2 FQNEAQ come from the germline V gene (reference sequence). The DNA of the CDR3 is TGTGCCAGCAGCCTAGGACTCTTTTCTGACGAAAAACTGTTTTTT. Protein: CASSLGLFSDEKLFF.

Many counts were recorded for this clone. J is TRBJ1-6 and V is TRBV28, with 9 bases fitting TRBD1. The CDR3 spans 14 residues. Germline CDR1 is MDHEN and CDR2 is SYDVKM. With 3 bases clipped from V and 8 bases from J, the junction kept 2 bases outside the gene matches. The CDR3 here is CASSFGTGYSPLHF. The DNA of the CDR3 is TGTGCCAGCAGTTTTGGGACAGGGTATTCACCCCTCCACTTT.

This clone has only a few counts. The rearrangement links TRBV6-5 to TRBJ1-6; a possible D gene is TRBD1 (6 bases). V was trimmed by 6 bases and J by 9 bases, leaving 18 bases between them. From germline, CDR1 is MNHEY and CDR2 SVGAGI. This CDR3 has 15 residues. CDR3 sequence reads: CASSRRGGDISPLHF. Written as DNA, the CDR3 is TGTGCCAGCAGCCGCCGGGGGGGGGACATTTCACCCCTCCACTTT.

The rearrangement links TRBV6-5 to TRBJ2-7, with 9 bases aligning to TRBD1. The CDR3 is 14 amino acids. The J segment lost 3 bases and the V segment lost 8 bases, leaving 8 bases of the junction unmatched. Germline V CDR1 and CDR2: MNHEY, SVGAGI. Written as DNA, the CDR3 is TGTGCCAGCCATCGAACGACAGGGGGCTACGAGCAGTACTTC. Protein product: CASHRTTGGYEQYF.

V gene TRBV5-5 combines with J gene TRBJ1-5; possibly TRBD1 for D (5 bases). The germline V gene has CDR1 SGHKS and CDR2 YYEKEE (reference sequence). Trimming left V 4 bases short and J 5 bases short, with 10 bases between. The CDR3 loop spans 13 amino acids. In DNA, the CDR3 is TGTGCCAGCAGCGTCACAGGAGATCAGCCCCAGCATTTT. This encodes CASSVTGDQPQHF.

This sequence joins TRBV28 and TRBJ2-3; 10 nucleotides match TRBD1. Trimming at V came to 6 bases and at J to 2 bases, leaving 5 bases not matched to a gene. The germline gives CDR1 MDHEN, CDR2 SYDVKM. CDR3 length: 15 residues. The CDR3 DNA is TGTGCCAGCAGCCGGGACAGGGGTTCCACAGATACGCAGTATTTT. This codes for CASSRDRGSTDTQYF.

DNA for the CDR3: TGCGCCAGCAGCCCTAGCGGGGCCAGGGAGCAGTTCTTC. The encoded protein is CASSPSGAREQFF. V gene TRBV5-1 combines with J gene TRBJ2-1; TRBD2 matches 9 bases. The CDR3 extends over 13 amino acids. CDR1 is SGHRS and CDR2 is YFSETQ in the germline V gene. The J segment lost 10 bases and the V segment lost 4 bases, leaving 6 bases of the junction unmatched.

The V gene is TRBV11-2, the J gene TRBJ1-1; no reliable D call. Trimming took off 2 bases at V and 2 bases at J, with 12 bases between the two ends. The CDR3 is made up of 15 amino acids. The germline gives CDR1 SGHAT, CDR2 FQNNGV. The CDR3 DNA reads as TGTGCCAGCAGCTTACCTTCCGGGGATAACACTGAAGCTTTCTTT. This codes for CASSLPSGDNTEAFF.

The J gene is TRBJ1-4, the V gene TRBV9, with D unclear. CDR1 and CDR2 from the germline V gene are SGDLS and YYNGEE. The CDR3 consists of 16 residues. The V gene lost 0 bases and the J gene lost 6 bases, with 15 bases spanning the gap. CDR3 nucleotide sequence: TGTGCCAGCAGCGTAGGACGGGGAGGGAACTATGAAAAACTGTTTTTT. Its protein is CASSVGRGGNYEKLFF. Using reference TRBV9 and TRBJ1-4 for the parts outside the CDR3, the full variable domain is DSGVTQTPKHLITATGQRVTLRCSPRSGDLSVYWYQQSLDQGLQFLIQYYNGEERAKGNILERFSAQQFPDLHSELNLSSLELGDSALYFCASSVGRGGNYEKLFFGSGTQLSVL.

This clone was seen more than once but under ten times. The V and J genes are TRBV5-1 and TRBJ2-7; 16 nucleotides line up with TRBD2. CDR3 length: 16 residues. V dropped 2 bases and J dropped 6; count of bases not matched to a gene: 5. CDR1 SGHRS and CDR2 YFSETQ come from the germline V gene. This chain's CDR3 is CASSFGGTSGRVEQYF. The CDR3 DNA sequence: TGCGCCAGCAGCTTTGGGGGGACTAGCGGGAGGGTCGAGCAGTACTTC.

V usage is TRBV21-1 and J usage is TRBJ1-3. TRBV21-1 is noted as a pseudogene. The CDR3 totals 16 residues. The DNA of the CDR3 is TGTGCCAGCAGCCCGGGGATAAGGGCCTCTGGAAACACCATATATTTT. As protein: CASSPGIRASGNTIYF.

This clone occurred a few times. The chain combines TRBV6-1 with TRBJ1-5, with D hard to call. The CDR3 runs to 13 residues. V lost 0 bases and J 4 bases, leaving 4 bases between the germline ends. Looked up from germline, CDR1 is MNHNS and CDR2 is SASEGT. CDR3 amino acids: CASSEAGNQPQHF. CDR3 bases: TGTGCCAGCAGTGAAGCCGGGAATCAGCCCCAGCATTTT.

This clone was counted a single time. The chain joins TRBV5-1 to TRBJ1-6; TRBD1 matches 8 bases. Germline trimming cut 7 bases from V and 8 bases from J; bases unmatched to any gene: 8. Germline V gene sequence: CDR1 SGHRS, CDR2 YFSETQ. The CDR3 length is 14 residues. The CDR3 DNA reads TGCGCCAGCGGTAGGGGACAGGAGGATTCACCCCTCCACTTT. Translating gives CASGRGQEDSPLHF. Looking up the rest from reference TRBV5-1 and TRBJ1-6 gives the full variable domain: KAGVTQTPRYLIKTRGQQVTLSCSPISGHRSVSWYQQTPGQGLQFLFEYFSETQRNKGNFPGRFSGRQFSNSRSEMNVSTLELGDSALYLCASGRGQEDSPLHFGNGTRLTVT.

The J gene is TRBJ1-5, the V gene TRBV28; 10 nucleotides agree with TRBD1. J gave up 7 bases and V 5 bases, and 14 bases lay outside the gene matches. Germline V gene data show CDR1 as MDHEN and CDR2 as SYDVKM. This CDR3 spans 17 amino acids. The CDR3 sequence: CASSPLLSGTGAQPQHF. The CDR3 bases are TGTGCCAGCAGTCCCCTACTATCCGGGACAGGGGCCCAGCCCCAGCATTTT.

The chain uses TRBV7-2 and TRBJ2-7, with TRBD2 identical over 9 bases. J gave up 3 bases and V 5 bases, and 5 bases lay outside the gene matches. The germline gives CDR1 SGHTA, CDR2 FQGNSA. The CDR3 sequence is 14 residues long. The CDR3: CASSPGLAFYEQYF. The CDR3 DNA reads as TGTGCCAGCAGCCCGGGACTAGCTTTCTACGAGCAGTACTTC.